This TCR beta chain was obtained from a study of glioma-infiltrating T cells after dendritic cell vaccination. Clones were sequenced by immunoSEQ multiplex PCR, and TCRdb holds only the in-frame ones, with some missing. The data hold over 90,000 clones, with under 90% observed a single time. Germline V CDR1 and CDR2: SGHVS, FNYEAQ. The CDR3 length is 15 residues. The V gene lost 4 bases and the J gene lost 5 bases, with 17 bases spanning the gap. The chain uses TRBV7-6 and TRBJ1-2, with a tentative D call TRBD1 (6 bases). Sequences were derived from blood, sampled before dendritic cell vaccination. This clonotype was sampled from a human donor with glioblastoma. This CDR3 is CASSSSGTSKYGYTF. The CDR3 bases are TGTGCCAGCAGCTCCTCCGGGACATCGAAATATGGCTACACCTTC.